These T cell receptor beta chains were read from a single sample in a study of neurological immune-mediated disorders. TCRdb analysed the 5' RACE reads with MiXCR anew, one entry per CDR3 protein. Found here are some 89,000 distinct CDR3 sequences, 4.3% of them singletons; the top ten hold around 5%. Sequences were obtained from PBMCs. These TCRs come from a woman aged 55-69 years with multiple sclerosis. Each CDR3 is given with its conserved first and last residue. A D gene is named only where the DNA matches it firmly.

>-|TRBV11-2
CASSLHVRAYEQYF
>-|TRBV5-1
CASRSDPRRDTEAFF
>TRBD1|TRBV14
CASSLRDRPGNTIYF
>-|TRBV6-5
CASSPASGAAEAFF
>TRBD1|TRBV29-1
CSDMGQLNTEAFF
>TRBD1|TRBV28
CASSLGQGSTHF
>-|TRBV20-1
CRDPGARINNEQFF
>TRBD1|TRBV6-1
CASSEDREINEKLFF
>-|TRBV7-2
CASSLVSLNTEAFF
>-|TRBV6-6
CASIDTGYSGNTIYF
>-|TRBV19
CASTDSARVGELFF
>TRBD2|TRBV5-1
CASSVTSGGYNEQFF
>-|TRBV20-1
CSARDGRLSYGYTF
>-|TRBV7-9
CASSLSWGGRNEQFF
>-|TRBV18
CASSRDLLTDTQYF
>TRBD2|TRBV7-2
CASSDGGRGQETQYF
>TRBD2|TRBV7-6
CASTTTSGGARTGELFF
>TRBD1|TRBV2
CASSGDRGRETQYF
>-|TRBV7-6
CASSPPFGSGANVLTF
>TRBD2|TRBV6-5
CASSYRLAGGFSYEQYF
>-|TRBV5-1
CASSLGDLASYEQYF
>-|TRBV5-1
CASRGGAANTGELFF
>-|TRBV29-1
CSVKTHFKRDTQYF
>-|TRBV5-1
CASSLVLGMNTEAFF
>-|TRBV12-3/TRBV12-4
CASSPDSLITDTQYF
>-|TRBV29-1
CSVDRGLTNTEAFF
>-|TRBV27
CASSLSWGQETQYF
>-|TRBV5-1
CASSFNAGPESDQYF
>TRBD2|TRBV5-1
CASRVGLADSYEQYF
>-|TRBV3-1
CASSPRGALGTEAFF
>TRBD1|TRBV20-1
CSASGDRDRGEKLFF
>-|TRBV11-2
CASSLDLGAGYTF
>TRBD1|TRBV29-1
CSVVPLWTGTGSTGELFF
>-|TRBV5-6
CASSKPPSYEQYF
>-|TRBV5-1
CASSYLGQFSETQYF
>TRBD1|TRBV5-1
CASSPGTGAGNTIYF
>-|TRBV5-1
CASSREGTNNSPLHF